This T cell receptor beta chain appears in the sequencing data of a study of blood T cell repertoires in COVID-19. At the level of the study: Some COVID-19 samples were acute and others convalescent; all came from the United States, Italy and Spain.

The CDR3 contains 15 residues. The V segment lost 5 bases and the J segment 5 bases; nucleotides outside the gene matches: 11. The germline CDR1 and CDR2 sequences are LGHDT and YNNKEL (reference sequence). As originally analysed: Nucleated cell number was recorded as an estimate derived from reference gene primer amplification. Sequencing was performed with immunoSEQ multiplex PCR; in TCRdb, only in-frame clones are kept and a portion is missing. The DNA gave D and trimming, while V, J and clone size come from that table. The top ten clones hold 4% to 5.5% of a sample with 98,000 or so clones, 80% to 90% of them seen once.

The V call is TRBV3-1 (or the pseudogene TRBV3-2), the J call TRBJ2-7; 8 bases match TRBD2. The specimen was peripheral blood. The TCR sequence derives from a man between 60 and 70 years old with acute or convalescent COVID-19. The CDR3 nucleotides are TGTGCCAGCAGCGAGCCCCGGGGGGGCGTCGACGAGCAGTACTTC. It specifies CASSEPRGGVDEQYF.